The following is a T cell receptor (beta chain) sequence with its context. Its antigen is as yet unknown. This record comes from a study of radiotherapy plus CTLA-4 blockade in lung cancer. Across the study: The study recorded objective responses in around 18% of patients and disease control in about 31%. Points from the study as a whole: In blood, after radiotherapy plus ipilimumab, tumor-derived TCR clones expanded.

V lost 5 bases, J lost 1 base, and 11 bases lay in between. This CDR3 is built from 14 residues. CDR1 is SGHAT, CDR2 FQNNGV, per germline. Sequenced by immunoSEQ multiplex PCR; TCRdb stores in-frame clones only, minus some. Altogether about 39,000 clones are present, 79% being singletons, with the ten largest covering roughly a quarter. Enrolled patients, whose metastatic non-small-cell lung cancer was chemo-refractory, received focal radiation plus CTLA-4 blockade with ipilimumab. The receptor comes from a human donor with non-small cell lung cancer that progressed on radiotherapy plus ipilimumab. The specimen comprised peripheral blood, sampled from a patient treated with radiotherapy plus ipilimumab. The genes are TRBV11-2 and TRBJ1-1; D not resolved. The CDR3 nucleotides read TGTGCCAGCAGCCCGACCGCGGGGAACACTGAAGCTTTCTTT. Its protein product is CASSPTAGNTEAFF.